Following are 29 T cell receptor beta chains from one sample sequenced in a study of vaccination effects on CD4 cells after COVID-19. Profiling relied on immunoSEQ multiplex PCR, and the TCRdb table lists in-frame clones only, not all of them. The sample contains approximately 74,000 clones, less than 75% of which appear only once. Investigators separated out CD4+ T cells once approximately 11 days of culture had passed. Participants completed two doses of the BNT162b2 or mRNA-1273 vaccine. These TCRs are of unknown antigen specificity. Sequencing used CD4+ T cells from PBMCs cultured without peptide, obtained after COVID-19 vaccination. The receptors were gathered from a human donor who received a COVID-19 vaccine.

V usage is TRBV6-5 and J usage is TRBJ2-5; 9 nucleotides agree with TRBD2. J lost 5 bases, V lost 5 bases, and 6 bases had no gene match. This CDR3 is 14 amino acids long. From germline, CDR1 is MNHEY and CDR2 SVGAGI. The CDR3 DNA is TGTGCCAGCAGTCCGGGACTAGCACGGGAGACCCAGTACTTC. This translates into CASSPGLARETQYF.

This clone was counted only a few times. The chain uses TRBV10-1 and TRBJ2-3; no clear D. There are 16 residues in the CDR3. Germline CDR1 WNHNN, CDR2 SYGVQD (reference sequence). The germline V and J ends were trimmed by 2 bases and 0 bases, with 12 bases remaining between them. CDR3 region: CASSEPPLRSTDTQYF. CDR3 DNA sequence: TGCGCCAGCAGTGAGCCGCCGCTGAGGAGCACAGATACGCAGTATTTT.

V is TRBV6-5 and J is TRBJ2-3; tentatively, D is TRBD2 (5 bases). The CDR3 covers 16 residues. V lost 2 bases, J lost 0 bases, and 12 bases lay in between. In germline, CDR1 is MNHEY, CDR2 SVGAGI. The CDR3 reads CASSYRGGSSTDTQYF. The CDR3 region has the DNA TGTGCCAGCAGTTACAGAGGAGGTTCTAGCACAGATACGCAGTATTTT.

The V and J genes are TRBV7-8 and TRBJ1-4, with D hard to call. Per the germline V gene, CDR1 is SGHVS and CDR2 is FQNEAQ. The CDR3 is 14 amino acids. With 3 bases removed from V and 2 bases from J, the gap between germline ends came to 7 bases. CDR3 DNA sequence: TGTGCCAGCAGCTTCCGGAGGACTAATGAAAAACTGTTTTTT. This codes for CASSFRRTNEKLFF.

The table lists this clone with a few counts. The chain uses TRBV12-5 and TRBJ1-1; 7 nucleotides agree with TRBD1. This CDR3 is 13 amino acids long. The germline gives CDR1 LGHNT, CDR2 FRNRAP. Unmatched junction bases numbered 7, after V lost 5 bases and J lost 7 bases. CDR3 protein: CASGPTGDGEAFF. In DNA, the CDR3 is TGTGCTAGTGGTCCCACAGGGGATGGTGAAGCTTTCTTT.

This CDR3 is CASSLRRNEKLFF. The CDR3 DNA follows: TGTGCCAGCAGTTTAAGGAGAAATGAAAAACTGTTTTTT. The chain recombines TRBV27 with TRBJ1-4; D is uncertain. The V end lost 2 bases, the J end lost 5 bases, and 6 bases lay between the germline ends. Germline CDR1 reads MNHEY; CDR2 reads SMNVEV (reference sequence). The CDR3 has 13 residues.

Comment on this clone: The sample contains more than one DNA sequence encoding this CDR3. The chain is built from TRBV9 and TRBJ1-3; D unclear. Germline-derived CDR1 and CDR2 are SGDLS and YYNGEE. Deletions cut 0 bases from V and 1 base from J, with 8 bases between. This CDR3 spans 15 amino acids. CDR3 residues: CASSVVGSSGNTIYF. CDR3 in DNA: TGTGCCAGCAGCGTAGTCGGAAGTTCTGGAAACACCATATATTTT.

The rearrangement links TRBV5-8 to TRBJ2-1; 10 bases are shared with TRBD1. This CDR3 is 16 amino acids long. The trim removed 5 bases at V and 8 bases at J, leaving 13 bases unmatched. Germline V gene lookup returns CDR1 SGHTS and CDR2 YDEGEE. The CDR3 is CASRNYRDRGVDEQFF. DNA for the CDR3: TGTGCCAGCAGGAACTACCGGGACAGGGGTGTCGATGAGCAGTTCTTC.

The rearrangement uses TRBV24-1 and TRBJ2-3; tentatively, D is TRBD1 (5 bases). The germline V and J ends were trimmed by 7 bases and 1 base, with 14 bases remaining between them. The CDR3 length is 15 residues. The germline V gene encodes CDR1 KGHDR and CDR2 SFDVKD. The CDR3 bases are TGTGCCACCAGCGACAATCCACAGGGCACAGATACGCAGTATTTT. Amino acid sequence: CATSDNPQGTDTQYF.

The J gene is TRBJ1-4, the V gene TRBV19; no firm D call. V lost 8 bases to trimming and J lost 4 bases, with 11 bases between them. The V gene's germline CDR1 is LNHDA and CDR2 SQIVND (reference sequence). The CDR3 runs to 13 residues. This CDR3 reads CASQRRINEKLFF. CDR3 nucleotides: TGTGCCAGTCAAAGGAGGATTAATGAAAAACTGTTTTTT.

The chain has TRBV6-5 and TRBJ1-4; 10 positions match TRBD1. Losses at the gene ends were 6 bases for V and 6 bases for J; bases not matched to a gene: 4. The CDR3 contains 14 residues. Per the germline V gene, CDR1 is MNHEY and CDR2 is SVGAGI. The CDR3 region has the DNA TGTGCCAGCAGGGACAGGGGGGTTGATGAAAAACTGTTTTTT. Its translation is CASRDRGVDEKLFF.

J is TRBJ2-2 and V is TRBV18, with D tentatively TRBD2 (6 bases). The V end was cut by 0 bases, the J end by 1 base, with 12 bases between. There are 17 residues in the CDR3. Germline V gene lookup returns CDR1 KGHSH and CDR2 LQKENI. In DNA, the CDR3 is TGTGCCAGCTCACCACCGGGAGGCAGGGTGAACACCGGGGAGCTGTTTTTT. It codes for CASSPPGGRVNTGELFF. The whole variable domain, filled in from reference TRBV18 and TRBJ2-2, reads NAGVMQNPRHLVRRRGQEARLRCSPMKGHSHVYWYRQLPEEGLKFMVYLQKENIIDESGMPKERFSAEFPKEGPSILRIQQVVRGDSAAYFCASSPPGGRVNTGELFFGEGSRLTVL.

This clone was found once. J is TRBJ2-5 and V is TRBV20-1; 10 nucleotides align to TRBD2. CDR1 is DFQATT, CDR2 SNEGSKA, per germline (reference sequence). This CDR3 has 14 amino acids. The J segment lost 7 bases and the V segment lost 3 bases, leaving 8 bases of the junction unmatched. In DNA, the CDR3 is TGCAGTGCTAGTGCTGGACTAGCGGCCGGGACCCAGTACTTC. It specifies CSASAGLAAGTQYF.

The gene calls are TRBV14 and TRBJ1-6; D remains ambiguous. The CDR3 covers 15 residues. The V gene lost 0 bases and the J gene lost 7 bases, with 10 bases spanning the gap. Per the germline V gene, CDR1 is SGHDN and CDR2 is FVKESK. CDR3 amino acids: CASSQDLQPNSPLHF. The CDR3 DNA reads TGTGCCAGCAGCCAAGATTTACAGCCAAATTCACCCCTCCACTTT.

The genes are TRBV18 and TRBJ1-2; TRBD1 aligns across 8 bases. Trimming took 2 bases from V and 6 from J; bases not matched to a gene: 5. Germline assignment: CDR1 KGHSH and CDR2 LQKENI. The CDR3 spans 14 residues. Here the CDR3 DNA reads TGTGCCAGCTCACCAGGACCAGGGGGCAATGGCTACACCTTC. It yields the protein CASSPGPGGNGYTF.

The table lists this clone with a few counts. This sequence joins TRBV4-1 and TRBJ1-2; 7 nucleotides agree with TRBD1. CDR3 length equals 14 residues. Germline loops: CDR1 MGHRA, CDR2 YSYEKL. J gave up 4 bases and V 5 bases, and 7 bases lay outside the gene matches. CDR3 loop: CASSSTGESYGYTF. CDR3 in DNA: TGCGCCAGCAGCTCTACAGGGGAGAGCTATGGCTACACCTTC.

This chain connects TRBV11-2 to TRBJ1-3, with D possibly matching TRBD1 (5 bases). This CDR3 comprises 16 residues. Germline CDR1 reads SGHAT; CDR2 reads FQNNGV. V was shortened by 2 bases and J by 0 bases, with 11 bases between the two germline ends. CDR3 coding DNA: TGTGCCAGCAGCTTATTGCCAGGGCTCTCTGGAAACACCATATATTTT. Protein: CASSLLPGLSGNTIYF.

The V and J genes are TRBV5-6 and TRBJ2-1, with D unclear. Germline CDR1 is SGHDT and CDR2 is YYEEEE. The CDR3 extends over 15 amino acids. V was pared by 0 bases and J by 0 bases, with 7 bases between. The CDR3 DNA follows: TGTGCCAGCAGCTTGGGCATAAGCTCCTACAATGAGCAGTTCTTC. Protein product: CASSLGISSYNEQFF.

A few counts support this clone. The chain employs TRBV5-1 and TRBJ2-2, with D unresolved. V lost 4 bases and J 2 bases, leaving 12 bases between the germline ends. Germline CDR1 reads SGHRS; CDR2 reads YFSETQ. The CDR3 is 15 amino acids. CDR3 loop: CASSGDPQNTGELFF. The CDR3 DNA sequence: TGCGCCAGCAGCGGCGACCCTCAAAACACCGGGGAGCTGTTTTTT.

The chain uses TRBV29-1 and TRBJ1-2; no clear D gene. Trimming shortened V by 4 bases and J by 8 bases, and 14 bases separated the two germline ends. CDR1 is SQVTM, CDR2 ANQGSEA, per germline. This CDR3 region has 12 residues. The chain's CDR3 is CSVAPGSEGYTF. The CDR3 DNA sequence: TGCAGCGTTGCACCTGGGAGTGAGGGCTACACCTTC.

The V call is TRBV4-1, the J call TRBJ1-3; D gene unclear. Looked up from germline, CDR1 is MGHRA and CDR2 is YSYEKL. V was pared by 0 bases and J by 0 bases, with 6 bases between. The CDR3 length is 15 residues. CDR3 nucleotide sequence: TGCGCCAGCAGCCAAGATTCCCTCTCTGGAAACACCATATATTTT. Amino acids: CASSQDSLSGNTIYF.

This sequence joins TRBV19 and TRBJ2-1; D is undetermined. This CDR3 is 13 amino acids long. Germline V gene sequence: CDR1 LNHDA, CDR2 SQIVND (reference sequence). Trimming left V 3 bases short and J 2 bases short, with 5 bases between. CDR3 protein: CASSIQAYNEQFF. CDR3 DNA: TGTGCCAGTAGTATTCAGGCCTACAATGAGCAGTTCTTC.

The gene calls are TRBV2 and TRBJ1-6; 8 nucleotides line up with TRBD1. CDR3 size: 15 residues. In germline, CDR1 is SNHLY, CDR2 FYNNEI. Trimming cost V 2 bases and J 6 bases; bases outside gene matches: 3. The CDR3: CASSEQGAVNSPLHF. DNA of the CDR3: TGTGCCAGCAGTGAACAGGGGGCCGTTAATTCACCCCTCCACTTT.

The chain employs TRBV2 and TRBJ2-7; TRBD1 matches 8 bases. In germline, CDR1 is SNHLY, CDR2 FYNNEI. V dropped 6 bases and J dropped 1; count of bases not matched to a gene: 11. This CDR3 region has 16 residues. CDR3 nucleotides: TGTGCCAGCAGACTGTCCAGGGGGCGAGGATCCTACGAGCAGTACGTC. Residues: CASRLSRGRGSYEQYV.

The CDR3 region is CASSSPAGLLSTDTQYF. The DNA of the CDR3 is TGCGCCAGCAGTTCCCCCGCGGGGCTACTCAGCACAGATACGCAGTATTTT. This chain links TRBV10-1 with TRBJ2-3; TRBD2 might be the D (6 bases). The CDR3 sequence is 17 residues long. The germline V and J ends were trimmed by 5 bases and 0 bases, with 18 bases remaining between them. Germline loops: CDR1 WNHNN, CDR2 SYGVQD (reference sequence).

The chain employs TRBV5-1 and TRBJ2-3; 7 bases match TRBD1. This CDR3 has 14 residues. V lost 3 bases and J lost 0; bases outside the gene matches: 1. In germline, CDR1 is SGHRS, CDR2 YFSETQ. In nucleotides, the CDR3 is TGCGCCAGCAGCTCGACAGGGAGCACAGATACGCAGTATTTT. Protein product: CASSSTGSTDTQYF.

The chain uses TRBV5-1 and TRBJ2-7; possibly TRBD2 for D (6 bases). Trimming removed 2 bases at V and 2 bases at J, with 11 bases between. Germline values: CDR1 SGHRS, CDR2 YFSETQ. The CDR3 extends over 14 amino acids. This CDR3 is CASSFMGGPYEQYV. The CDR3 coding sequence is TGCGCCAGCAGCTTTATGGGGGGTCCCTACGAGCAGTACGTC.

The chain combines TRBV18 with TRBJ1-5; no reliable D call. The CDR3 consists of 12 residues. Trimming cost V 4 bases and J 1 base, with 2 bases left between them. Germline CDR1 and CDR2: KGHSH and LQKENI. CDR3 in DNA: TGTGCCAGCTCACTGAGCAATCAGCCCCAGCATTTT. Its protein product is CASSLSNQPQHF.

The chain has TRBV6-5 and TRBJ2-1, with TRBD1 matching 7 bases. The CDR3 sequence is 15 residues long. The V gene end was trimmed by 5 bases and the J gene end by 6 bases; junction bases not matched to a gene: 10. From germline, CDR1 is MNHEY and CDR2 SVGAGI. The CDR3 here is CASSPRTGGGNEQFF. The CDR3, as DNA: TGTGCCAGCAGTCCTCGGACAGGAGGTGGCAATGAGCAGTTCTTC.